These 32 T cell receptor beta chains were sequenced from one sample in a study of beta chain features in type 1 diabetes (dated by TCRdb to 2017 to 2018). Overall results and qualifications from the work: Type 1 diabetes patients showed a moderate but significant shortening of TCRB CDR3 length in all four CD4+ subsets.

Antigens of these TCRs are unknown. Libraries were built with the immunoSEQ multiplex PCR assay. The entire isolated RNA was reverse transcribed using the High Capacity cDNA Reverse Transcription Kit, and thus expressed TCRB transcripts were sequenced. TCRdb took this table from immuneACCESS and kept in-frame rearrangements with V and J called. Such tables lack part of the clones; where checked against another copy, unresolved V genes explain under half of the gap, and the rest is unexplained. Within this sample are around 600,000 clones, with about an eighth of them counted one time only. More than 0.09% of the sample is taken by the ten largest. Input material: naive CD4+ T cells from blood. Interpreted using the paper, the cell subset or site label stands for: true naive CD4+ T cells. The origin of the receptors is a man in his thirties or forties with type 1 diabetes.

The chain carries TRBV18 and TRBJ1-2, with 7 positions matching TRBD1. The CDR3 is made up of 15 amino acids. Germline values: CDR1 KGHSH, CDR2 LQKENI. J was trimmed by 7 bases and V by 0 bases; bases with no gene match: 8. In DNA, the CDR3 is TGTGCCAGCTCACCACCCGGTCCCAGGGGGGCTGGCTACACCTTC. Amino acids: CASSPPGPRGAGYTF.

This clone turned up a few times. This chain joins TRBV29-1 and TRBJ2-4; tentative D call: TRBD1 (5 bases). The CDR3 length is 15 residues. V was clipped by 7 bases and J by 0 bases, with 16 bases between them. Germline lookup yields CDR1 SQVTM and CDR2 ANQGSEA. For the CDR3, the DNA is TGCAGCGCCGCTGACAGTGTTCTAGCCAAAAACATTCAGTACTTC. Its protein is CSAADSVLAKNIQYF. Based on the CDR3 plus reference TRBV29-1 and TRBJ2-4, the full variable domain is SAVISQKPSRDICQRGTSLTIQCQVDSQVTMMFWYRQQPGQSLTLIATANQGSEATYESGFVIDKFPISRPNLTFSTLTVSNMSPEDSSIYLCSAADSVLAKNIQYFGAGTRLSVL.

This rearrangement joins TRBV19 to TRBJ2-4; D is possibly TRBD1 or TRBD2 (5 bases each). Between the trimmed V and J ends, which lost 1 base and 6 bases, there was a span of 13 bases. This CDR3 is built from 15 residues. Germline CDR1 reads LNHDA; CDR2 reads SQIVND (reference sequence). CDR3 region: CASSIVGDWLNIQYF. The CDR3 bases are TGTGCCAGTAGTATAGTGGGGGATTGGTTAAACATTCAGTACTTC.

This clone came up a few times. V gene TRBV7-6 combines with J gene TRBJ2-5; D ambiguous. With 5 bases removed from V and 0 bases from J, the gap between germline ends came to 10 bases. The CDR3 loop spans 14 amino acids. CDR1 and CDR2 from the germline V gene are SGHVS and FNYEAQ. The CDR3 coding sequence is TGTGCCAGCAGCCCTCGGGTGAACCAAGAGACCCAGTACTTC. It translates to CASSPRVNQETQYF.

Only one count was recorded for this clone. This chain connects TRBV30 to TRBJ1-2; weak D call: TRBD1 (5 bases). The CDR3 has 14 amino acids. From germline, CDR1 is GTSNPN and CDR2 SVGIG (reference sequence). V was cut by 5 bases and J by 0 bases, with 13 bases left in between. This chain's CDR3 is CAWGGRTSNYGYTF. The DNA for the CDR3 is TGTGCCTGGGGGGGACGGACTTCTAACTATGGCTACACCTTC.

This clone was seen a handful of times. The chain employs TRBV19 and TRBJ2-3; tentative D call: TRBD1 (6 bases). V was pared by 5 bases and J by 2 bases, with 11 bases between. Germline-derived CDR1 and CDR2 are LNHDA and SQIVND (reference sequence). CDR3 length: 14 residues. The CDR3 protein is CASSPGQYTDTQYF. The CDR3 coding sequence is TGTGCCAGTAGTCCCGGACAGTACACAGATACGCAGTATTTT.

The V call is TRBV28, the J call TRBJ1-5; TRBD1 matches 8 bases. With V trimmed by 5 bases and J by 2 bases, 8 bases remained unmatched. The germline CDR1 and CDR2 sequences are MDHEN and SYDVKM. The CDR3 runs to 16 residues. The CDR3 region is CASSQGQGRGNQPQHF. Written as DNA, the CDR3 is TGTGCCAGCAGTCAAGGACAGGGCCGGGGCAATCAGCCCCAGCATTTT.

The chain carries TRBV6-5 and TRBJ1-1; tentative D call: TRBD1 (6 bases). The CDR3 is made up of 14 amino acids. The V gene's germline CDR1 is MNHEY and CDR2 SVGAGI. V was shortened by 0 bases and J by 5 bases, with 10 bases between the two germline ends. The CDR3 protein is CASSYSPQGTEAFF. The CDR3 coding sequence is TGTGCCAGCAGTTACTCGCCCCAGGGGACTGAAGCTTTCTTT.

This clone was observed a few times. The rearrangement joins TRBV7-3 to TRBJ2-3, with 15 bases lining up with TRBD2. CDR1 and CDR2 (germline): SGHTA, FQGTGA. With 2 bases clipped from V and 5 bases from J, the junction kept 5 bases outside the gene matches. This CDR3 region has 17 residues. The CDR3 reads CASSLVGTSGGQDTQYF. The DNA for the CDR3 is TGTGCCAGCAGCTTAGTAGGGACTAGCGGGGGGCAAGATACGCAGTATTTT.

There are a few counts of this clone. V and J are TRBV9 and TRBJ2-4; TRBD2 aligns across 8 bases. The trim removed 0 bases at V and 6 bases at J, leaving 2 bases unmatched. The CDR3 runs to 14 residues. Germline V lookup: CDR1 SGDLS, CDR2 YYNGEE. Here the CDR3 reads CASSVASGGNIQYF. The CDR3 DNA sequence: TGTGCCAGCAGCGTAGCAAGCGGGGGAAACATTCAGTACTTC.

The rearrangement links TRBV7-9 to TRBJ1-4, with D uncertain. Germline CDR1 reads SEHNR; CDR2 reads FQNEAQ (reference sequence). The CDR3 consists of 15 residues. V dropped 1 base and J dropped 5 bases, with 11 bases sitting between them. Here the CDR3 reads CASSLVAIGNEKLFF. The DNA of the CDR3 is TGTGCCAGCAGCTTAGTAGCGATTGGCAATGAAAAACTGTTTTTT.

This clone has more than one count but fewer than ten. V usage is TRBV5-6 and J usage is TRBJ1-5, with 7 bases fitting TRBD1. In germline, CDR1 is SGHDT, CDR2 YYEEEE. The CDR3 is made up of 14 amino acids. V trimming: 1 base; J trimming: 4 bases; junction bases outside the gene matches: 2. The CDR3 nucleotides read TGTGCCAGCAGCTTGCCAGGGGGAAATCAGCCCCAGCATTTT. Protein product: CASSLPGGNQPQHF. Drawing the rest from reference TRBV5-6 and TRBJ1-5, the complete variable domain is DAGVTQSPTHLIKTRGQQVTLRCSPKSGHDTVSWYQQALGQGPQFIFQYYEEEERQRGNFPDRFSGHQFPNYSSELNVNALLLGDSALYLCASSLPGGNQPQHFGDGTRLSIL.

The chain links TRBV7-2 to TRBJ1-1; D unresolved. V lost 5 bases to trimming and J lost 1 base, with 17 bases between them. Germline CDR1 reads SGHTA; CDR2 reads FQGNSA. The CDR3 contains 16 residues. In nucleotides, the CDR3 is TGTGCCAGCAGCCGACGGTTGGAGGTTCGGAACACTGAAGCTTTCTTT. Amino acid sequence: CASSRRLEVRNTEAFF.

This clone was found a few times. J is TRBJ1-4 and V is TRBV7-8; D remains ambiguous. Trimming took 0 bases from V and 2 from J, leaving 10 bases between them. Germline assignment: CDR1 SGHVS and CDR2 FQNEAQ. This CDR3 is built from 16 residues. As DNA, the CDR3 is TGTGCCAGCAGCTTAGCACCCGGGAGGACTAATGAAAAACTGTTTTTT. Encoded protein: CASSLAPGRTNEKLFF.

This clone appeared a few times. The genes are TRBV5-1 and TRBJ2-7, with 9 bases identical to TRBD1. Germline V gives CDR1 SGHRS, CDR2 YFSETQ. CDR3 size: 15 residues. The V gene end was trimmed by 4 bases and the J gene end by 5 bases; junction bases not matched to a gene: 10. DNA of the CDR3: TGCGCCAGCAGCAGCCGGGACAGGGTCCCCGACGAGCAGTACTTC. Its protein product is CASSSRDRVPDEQYF.

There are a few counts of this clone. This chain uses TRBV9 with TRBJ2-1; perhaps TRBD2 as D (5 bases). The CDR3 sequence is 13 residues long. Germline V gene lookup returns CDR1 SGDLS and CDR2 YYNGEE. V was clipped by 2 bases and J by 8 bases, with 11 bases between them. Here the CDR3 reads CASSVGLAYEQFF. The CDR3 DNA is TGTGCCAGCAGCGTCGGTCTAGCCTATGAGCAGTTCTTC.

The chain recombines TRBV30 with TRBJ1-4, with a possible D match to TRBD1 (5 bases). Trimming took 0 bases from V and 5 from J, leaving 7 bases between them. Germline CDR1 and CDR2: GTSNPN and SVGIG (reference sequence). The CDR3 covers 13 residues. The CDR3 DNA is TGTGCCTGGAGTGTAACAGGAAATGAAAAACTGTTTTTT. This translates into CAWSVTGNEKLFF.

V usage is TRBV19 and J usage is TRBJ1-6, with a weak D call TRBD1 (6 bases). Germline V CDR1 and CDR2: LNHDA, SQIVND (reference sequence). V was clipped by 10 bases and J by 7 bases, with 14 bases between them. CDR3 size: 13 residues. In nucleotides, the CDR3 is TGTGCCACCGCCGGGGGGGGCAATTCACCCCTCCACTTT. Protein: CATAGGGNSPLHF.

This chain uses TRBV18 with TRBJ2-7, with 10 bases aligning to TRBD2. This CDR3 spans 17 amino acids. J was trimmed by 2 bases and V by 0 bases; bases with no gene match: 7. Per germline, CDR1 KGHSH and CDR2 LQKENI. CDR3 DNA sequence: TGTGCCAGCTCACCACCAACTTTCCTAGCGGGGGCCTACGAGCAGTACTTC. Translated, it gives CASSPPTFLAGAYEQYF.

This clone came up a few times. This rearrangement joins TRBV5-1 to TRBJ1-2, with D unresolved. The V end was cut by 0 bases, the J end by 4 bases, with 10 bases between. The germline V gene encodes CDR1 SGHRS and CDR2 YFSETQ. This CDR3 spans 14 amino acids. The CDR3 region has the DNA TGCGCCAGCAGCTTGGACACCGAAGGCTATGGCTACACCTTC. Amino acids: CASSLDTEGYGYTF.

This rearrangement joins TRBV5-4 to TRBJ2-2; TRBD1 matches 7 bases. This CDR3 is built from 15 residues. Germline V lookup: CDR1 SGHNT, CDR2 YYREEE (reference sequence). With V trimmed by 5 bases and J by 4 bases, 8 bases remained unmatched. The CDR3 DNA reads TGTGCCAGCAGGCCAGGGGGTAGTAGCACCGGGGAGCTGTTTTTT. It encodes CASRPGGSSTGELFF. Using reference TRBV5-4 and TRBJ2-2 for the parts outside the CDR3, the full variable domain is ETGVTQSPTHLIKTRGQQVTLRCSSQSGHNTVSWYQQALGQGPQFIFQYYREEENGRGNFPPRFSGLQFPNYSSELNVNALELDDSALYLCASRPGGSSTGELFFGEGSRLTVL.

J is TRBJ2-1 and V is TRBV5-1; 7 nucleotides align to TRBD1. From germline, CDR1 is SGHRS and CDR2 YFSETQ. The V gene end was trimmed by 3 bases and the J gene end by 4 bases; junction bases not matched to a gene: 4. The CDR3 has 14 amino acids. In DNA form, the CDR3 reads TGCGCCAGCAGCTCGGGGACAGAGTACAATGAGCAGTTCTTC. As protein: CASSSGTEYNEQFF.

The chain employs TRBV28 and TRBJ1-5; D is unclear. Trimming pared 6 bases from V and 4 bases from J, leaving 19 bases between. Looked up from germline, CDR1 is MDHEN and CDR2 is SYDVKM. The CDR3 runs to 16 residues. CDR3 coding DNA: TGTGCCAGCAGCCCCCTGAGGCCCCTAAGAAATCAGCCCCAGCATTTT. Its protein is CASSPLRPLRNQPQHF.

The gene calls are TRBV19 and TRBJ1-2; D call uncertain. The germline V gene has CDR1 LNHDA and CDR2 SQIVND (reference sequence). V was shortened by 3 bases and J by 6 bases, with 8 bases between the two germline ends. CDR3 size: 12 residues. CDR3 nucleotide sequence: TGTGCCAGTAGTATGCTGAAGAATGGCTACACCTTC. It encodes CASSMLKNGYTF.

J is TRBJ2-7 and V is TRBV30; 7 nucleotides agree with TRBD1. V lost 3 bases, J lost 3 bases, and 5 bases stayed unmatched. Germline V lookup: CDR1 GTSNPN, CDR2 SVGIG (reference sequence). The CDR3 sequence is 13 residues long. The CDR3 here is CAWSRGQNYEQYF. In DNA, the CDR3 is TGTGCCTGGAGCCGGGGACAGAACTACGAGCAGTACTTC. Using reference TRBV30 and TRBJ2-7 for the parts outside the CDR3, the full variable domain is SQTIHQWPATLVQPVGSPLSLECTVEGTSNPNLYWYRQAAGRGLQLLFYSVGIGQISSEVPQNLSASRPQDRQFILSSKKLLLSDSGFYLCAWSRGQNYEQYFGPGTRLTVT.

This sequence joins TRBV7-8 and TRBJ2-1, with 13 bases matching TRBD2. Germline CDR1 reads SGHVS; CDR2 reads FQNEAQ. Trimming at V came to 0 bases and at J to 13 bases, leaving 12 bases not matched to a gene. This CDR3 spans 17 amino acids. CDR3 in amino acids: CASSLAETSGGAILQFF. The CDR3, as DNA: TGTGCCAGCAGCTTAGCGGAAACTAGCGGGGGGGCGATCCTACAGTTCTTC.

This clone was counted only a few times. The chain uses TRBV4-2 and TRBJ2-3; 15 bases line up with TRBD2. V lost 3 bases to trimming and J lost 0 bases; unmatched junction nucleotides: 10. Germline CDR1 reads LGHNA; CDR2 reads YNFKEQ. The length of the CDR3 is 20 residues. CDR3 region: CASSQASGTSGGRSTDTQYF. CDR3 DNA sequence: TGTGCCAGCAGCCAGGCCTCCGGGACTAGCGGGGGGAGAAGCACAGATACGCAGTATTTT.

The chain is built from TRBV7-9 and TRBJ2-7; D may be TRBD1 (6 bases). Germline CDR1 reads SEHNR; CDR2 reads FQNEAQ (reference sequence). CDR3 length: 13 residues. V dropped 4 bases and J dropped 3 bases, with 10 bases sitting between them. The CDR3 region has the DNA TGTGCCAGCAGCTCTGGACAGCACTACGAGCAGTACTTC. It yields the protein CASSSGQHYEQYF.

As DNA, the CDR3 is TGTGCTAGTGGTGACCGTGGGACCCAGTACTTC. Translated: CASGDRGTQYF. The chain has TRBV12-5 and TRBJ2-5; the D is unclear. Germline-derived CDR1 and CDR2 are LGHNT and FRNRAP. With 5 bases removed from V and 7 bases from J, the gap between germline ends came to 8 bases. This CDR3 has 11 amino acids. Full variable domain (outside the CDR3, taken from reference TRBV12-5 and TRBJ2-5): DARVTQTPRHKVTEMGQEVTMRCQPILGHNTVFWYRQTMMQGLELLAYFRNRAPLDDSGMPKDRFSAEMPDATLATLKIQPSEPRDSAVYFCASGDRGTQYFGPGTRLLVL.

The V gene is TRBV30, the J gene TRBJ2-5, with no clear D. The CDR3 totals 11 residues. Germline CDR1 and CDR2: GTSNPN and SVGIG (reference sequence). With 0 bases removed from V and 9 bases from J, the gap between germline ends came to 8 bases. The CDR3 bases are TGTGCCTGGAGTGTGGGAAGGGCCCAGTACTTC. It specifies CAWSVGRAQYF.

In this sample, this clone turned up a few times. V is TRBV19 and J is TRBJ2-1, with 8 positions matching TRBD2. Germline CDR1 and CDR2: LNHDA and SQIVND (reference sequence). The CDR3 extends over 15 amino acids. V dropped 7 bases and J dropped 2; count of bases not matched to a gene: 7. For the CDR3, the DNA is TGTGCCAGTATGGTAGCGGGGTCCGCCTACAATGAGCAGTTCTTC. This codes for CASMVAGSAYNEQFF.

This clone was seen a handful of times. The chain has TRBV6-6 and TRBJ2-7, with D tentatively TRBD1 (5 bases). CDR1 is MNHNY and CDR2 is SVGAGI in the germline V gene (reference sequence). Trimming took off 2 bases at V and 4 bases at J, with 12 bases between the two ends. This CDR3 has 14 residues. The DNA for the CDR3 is TGTGCCAGCAGTTACAGACAGAGCGATTACGAGCAGTACTTC. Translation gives CASSYRQSDYEQYF.